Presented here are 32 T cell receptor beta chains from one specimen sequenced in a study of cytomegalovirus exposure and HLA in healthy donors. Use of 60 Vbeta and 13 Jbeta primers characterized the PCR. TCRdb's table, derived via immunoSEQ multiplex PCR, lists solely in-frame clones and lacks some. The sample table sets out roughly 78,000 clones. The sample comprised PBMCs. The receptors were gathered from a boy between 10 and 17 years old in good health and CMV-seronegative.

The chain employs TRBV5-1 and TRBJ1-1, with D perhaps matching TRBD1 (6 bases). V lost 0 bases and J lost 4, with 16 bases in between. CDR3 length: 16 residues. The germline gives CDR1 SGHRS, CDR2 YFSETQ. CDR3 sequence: CASSLDGYRASTEAFF. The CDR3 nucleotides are TGCGCCAGCAGCTTGGACGGGTACAGGGCTAGCACTGAAGCTTTCTTT.

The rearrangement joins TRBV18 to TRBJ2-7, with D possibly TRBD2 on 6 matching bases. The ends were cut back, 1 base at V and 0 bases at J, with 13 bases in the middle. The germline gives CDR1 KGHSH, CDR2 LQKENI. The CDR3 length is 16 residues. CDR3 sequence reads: CASSPQLAGYSYEQYF. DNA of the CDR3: TGTGCCAGCTCACCACAGTTGGCGGGATACTCCTACGAGCAGTACTTC.

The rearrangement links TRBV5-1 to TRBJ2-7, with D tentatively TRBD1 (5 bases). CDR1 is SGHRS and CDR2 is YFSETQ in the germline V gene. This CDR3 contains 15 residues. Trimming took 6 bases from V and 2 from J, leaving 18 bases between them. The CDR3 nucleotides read TGCGCCAGCAATATCGGACACTTGGTTGCCTACGAGCAGTACTTC. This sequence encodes CASNIGHLVAYEQYF.

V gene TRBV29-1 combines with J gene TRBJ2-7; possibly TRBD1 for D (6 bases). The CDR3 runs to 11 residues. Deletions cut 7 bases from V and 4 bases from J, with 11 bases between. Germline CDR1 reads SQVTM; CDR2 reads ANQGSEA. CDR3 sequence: CSASTGYEQYF. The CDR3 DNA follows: TGCAGCGCTTCGACAGGATACGAGCAGTACTTC.

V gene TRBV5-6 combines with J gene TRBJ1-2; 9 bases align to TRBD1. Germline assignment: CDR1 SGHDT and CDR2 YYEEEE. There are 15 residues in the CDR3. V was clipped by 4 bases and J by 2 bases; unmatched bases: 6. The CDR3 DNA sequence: TGTGCCAGCAGCATAAGGGACAGGGTAAACTATGGCTACACCTTC. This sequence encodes CASSIRDRVNYGYTF.

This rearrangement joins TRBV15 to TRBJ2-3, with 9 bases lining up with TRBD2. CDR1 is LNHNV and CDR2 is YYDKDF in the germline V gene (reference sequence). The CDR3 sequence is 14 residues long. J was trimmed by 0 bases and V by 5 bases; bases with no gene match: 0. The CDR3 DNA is TGTGCCACCAGCCTAGCGGGGAGCACAGATACGCAGTATTTT. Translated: CATSLAGSTDTQYF.

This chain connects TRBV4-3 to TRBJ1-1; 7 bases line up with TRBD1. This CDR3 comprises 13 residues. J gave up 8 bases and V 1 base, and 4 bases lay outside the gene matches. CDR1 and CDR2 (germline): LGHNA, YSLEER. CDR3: CASSQGGGSEAFF. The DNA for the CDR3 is TGCGCCAGCAGCCAAGGAGGGGGCTCCGAAGCTTTCTTT.

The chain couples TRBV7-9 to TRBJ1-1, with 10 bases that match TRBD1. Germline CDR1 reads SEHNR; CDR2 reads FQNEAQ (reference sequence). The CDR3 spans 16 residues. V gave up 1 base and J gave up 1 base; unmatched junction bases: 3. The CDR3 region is CASSLDGQGGNTEAFF. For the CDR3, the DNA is TGTGCCAGCAGCTTAGATGGACAGGGGGGGAACACTGAAGCTTTCTTT.

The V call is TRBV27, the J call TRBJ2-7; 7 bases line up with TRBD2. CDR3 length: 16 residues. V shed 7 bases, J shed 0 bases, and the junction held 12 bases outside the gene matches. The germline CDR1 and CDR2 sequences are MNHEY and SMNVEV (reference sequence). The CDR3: CASTNFKRDLSYEQYF. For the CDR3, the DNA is TGTGCCAGCACGAATTTCAAGCGGGACCTCTCCTACGAGCAGTACTTC.

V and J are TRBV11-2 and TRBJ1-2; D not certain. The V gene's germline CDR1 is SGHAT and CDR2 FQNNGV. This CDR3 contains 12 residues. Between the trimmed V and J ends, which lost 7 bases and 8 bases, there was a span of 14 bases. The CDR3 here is CASTLNMLGYTF. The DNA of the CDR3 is TGTGCCAGCACCCTAAATATGTTAGGCTACACCTTC.

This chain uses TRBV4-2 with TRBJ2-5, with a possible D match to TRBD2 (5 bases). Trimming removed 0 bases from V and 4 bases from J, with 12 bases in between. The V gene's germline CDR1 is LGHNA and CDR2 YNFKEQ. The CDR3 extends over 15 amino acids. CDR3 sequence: CASSQDRTDSETQYF. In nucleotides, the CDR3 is TGTGCCAGCAGCCAAGATCGGACTGATTCAGAGACCCAGTACTTC.

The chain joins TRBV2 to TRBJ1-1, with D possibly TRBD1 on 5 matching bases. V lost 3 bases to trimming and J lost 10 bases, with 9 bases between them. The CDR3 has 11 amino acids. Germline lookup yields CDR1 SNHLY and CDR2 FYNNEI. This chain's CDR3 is CASSDRVRAFF. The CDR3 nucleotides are TGTGCCAGCAGTGACAGGGTACGAGCTTTCTTT.

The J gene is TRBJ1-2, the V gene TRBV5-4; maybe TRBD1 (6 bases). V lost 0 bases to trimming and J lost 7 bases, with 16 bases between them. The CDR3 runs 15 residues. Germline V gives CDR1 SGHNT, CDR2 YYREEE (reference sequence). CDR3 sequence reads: CASSLVRGINLGYTF. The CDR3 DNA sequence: TGTGCCAGCAGCTTGGTCAGGGGAATTAATCTTGGCTACACCTTC.

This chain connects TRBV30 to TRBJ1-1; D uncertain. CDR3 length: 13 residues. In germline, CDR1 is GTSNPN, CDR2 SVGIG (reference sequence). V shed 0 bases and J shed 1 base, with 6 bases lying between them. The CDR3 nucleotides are TGTGCCTGGAGTGTACTTTCGAACACTGAAGCTTTCTTT. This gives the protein CAWSVLSNTEAFF. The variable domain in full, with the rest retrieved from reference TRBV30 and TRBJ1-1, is SQTIHQWPATLVQPVGSPLSLECTVEGTSNPNLYWYRQAAGRGLQLLFYSVGIGQISSEVPQNLSASRPQDRQFILSSKKLLLSDSGFYLCAWSVLSNTEAFFGQGTRLTVV.

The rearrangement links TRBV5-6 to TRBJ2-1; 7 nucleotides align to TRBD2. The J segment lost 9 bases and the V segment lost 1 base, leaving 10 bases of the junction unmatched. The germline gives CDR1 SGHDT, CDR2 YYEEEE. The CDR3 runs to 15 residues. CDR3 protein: CASSLRGLAGAEQFF. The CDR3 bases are TGTGCCAGCAGCTTGCGGGGTTTAGCGGGCGCTGAGCAGTTCTTC.

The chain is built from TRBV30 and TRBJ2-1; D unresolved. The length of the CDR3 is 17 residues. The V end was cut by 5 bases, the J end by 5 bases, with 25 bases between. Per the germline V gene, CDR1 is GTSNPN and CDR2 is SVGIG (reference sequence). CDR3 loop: CAWASGSTSISDNEQFF. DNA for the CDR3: TGTGCCTGGGCCTCCGGGTCTACCAGTATATCCGACAATGAGCAGTTCTTC.

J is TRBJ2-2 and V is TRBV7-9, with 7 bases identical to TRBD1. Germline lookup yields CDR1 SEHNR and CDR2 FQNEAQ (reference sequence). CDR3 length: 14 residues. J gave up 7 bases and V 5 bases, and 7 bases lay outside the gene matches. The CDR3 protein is CASSLTGIGGELFF. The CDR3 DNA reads TGTGCCAGCAGCCTGACAGGGATCGGCGGGGAGCTGTTTTTT.

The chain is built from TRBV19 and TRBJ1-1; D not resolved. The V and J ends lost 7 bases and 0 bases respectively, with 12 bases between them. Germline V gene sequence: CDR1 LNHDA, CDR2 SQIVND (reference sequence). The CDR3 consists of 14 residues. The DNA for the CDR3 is TGTGCCAGTATAGACAATTACCTGAACACTGAAGCTTTCTTT. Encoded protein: CASIDNYLNTEAFF.

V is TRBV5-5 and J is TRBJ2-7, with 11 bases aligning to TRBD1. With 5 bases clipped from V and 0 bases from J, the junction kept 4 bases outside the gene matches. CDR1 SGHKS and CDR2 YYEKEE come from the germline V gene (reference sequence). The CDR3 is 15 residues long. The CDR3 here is CASRRDRGSSYEQYF. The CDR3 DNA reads TGTGCCAGCAGACGGGACAGGGGGAGCTCCTACGAGCAGTACTTC.

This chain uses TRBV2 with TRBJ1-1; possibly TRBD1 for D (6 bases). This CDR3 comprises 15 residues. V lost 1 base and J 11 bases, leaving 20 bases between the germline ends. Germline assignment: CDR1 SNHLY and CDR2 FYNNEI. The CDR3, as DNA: TGTGCCAGCAGTGAAGGTTCCGGACAGACCCTCAGCGCTTTCTTT. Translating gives CASSEGSGQTLSAFF.

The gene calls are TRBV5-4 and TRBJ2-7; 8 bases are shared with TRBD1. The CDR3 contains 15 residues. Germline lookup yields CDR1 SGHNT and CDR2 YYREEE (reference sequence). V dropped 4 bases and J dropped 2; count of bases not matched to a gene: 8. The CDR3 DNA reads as TGTGCCAGCAGCCCTCTCGGACAGGGCCCCTACGAGCAGTACTTC. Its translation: CASSPLGQGPYEQYF.

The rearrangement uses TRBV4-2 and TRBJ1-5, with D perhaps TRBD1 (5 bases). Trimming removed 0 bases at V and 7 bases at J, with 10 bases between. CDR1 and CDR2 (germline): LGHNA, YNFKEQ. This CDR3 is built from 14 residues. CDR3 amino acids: CASSQDRGVQPQHF. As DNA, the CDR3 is TGTGCCAGCAGCCAAGATCGGGGGGTACAGCCCCAGCATTTT.

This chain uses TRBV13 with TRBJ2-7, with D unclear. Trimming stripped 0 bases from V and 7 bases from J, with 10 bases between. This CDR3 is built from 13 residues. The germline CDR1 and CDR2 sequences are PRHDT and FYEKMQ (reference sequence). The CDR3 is CASSLGSQREQYF. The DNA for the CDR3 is TGTGCCAGCAGCTTAGGTAGCCAGAGGGAGCAGTACTTC.

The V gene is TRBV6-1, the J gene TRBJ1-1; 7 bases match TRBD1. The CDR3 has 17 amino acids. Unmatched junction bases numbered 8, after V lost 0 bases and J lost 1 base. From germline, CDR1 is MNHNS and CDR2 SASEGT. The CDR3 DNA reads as TGTGCCAGCAGTGAAGCGCTGGCAGGGGGAGGGAACACTGAAGCTTTCTTT. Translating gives CASSEALAGGGNTEAFF.

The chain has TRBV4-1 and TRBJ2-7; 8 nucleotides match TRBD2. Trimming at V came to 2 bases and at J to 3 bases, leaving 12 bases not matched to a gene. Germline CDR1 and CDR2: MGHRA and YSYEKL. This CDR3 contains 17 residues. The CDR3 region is CASSQFLGLGNFYEQYF. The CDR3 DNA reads TGCGCCAGCAGCCAATTTTTGGGACTAGGGAATTTCTACGAGCAGTACTTC.

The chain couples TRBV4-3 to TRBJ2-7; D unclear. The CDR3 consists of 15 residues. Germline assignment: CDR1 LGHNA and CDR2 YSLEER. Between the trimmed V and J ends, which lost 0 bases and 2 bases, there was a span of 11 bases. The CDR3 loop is CASSQEARRAYEQYF. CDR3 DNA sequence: TGCGCCAGCAGCCAAGAGGCTCGCCGTGCCTACGAGCAGTACTTC.

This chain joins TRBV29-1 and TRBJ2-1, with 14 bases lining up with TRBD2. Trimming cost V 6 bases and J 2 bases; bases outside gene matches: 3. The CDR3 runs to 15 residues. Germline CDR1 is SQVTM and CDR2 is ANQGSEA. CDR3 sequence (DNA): TGCAGCGTGCGACTAGCGGGGGGGCCCTACAATGAGCAGTTCTTC. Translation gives CSVRLAGGPYNEQFF.

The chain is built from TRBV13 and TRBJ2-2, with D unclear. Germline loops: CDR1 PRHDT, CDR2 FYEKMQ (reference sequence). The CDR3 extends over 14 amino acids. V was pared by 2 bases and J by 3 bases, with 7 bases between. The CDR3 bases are TGTGCCAGCAGCTTACCCAGTTACACCGGGGAGCTGTTTTTT. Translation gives CASSLPSYTGELFF.

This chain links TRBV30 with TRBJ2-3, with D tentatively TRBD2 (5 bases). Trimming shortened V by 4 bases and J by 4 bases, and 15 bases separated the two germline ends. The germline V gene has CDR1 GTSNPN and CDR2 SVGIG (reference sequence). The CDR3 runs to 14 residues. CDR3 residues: CAWNRGRFADTQYF. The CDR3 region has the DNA TGTGCCTGGAATAGAGGGAGATTCGCAGATACGCAGTATTTT.

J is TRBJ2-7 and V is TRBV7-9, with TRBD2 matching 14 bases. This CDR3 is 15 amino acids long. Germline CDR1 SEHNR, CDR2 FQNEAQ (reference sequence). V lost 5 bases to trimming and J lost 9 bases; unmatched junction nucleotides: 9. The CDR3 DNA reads TGTGCCAGCAGCAGGACTAGCGGGGGGATCTTAGGGCAGTACTTC. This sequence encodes CASSRTSGGILGQYF.

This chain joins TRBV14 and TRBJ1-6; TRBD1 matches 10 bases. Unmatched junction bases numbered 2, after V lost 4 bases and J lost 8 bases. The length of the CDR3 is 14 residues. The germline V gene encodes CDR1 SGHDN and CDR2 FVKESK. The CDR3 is CASSPGQGDSPLHF. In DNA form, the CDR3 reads TGTGCCAGCAGCCCCGGACAGGGGGATTCACCCCTCCACTTT.

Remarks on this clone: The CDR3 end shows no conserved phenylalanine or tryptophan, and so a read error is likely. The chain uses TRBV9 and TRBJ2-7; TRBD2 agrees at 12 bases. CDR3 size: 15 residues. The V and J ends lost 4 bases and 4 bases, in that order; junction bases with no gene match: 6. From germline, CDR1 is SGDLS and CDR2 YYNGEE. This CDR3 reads CASSPRLAGDYEQYL. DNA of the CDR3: TGTGCCAGCAGCCCCCGACTAGCGGGAGATTACGAGCAGTACCTC.